The 2 T cell receptor beta chains below all came from one sample that was sequenced in a study of response to subunit inactivated influenza vaccine. From the RT-PCR reads, TCRdb called clonotypes with MiXCR, one entry per CDR3 protein. This table has roughly 170,000 distinct CDR3 sequences, 9.2% appearing once. Sequencing used non-naive T cells sorted from PBMCs, obtained on the day of vaccination. The receptor source for this set is a middle-aged man who received an inactivated influenza vaccine.

Many counts were recorded for this clonotype. The chain links TRBV2 to TRBJ1-3; D not resolved. V lost 6 bases, J lost 0 bases, and 9 bases lay in between. Germline CDR1 and CDR2: SNHLY and FYNNEI. This CDR3 region has 14 residues. CDR3 amino acids: CASRADYSGNTIYF. CDR3 in DNA: TGTGCCAGCAGAGCGGACTACTCTGGAAACACCATATATTTT.

This clonotype was counted between two and nine times. The junction departs from the called germline gene at one end, perhaps through a read error. The chain combines TRBV12-3 or TRBV12-4 with TRBJ2-5, with D tentatively TRBD2 (5 bases). The CDR3 runs to 13 residues. In DNA, the CDR3 is TGTGCCAGCAGTATAGCGACTAAAGAGACCCAGTACTTC. Its translation: CASSIATKETQYF.